Listed below are T cell receptor beta chains from one sample, sequenced in a study of T cells in Graves' hyperthyroidism and ophthalmopathy. TCRdb analysed the multiplex PCR reads with MiXCR anew, one entry per CDR3 protein. The sample holds approximately 400,000 distinct CDR3 sequences, 20% to 30% seen once. Source material: blood. The receptors come from a man aged 50-60 years with Graves' hyperthyroidism. The CDR3 runs from the conserved cysteine through the conserved F or W. The D gene is left open where the match is weak. Size values are once, few and many counts, or a class for expanded clones, and some rows have none.

j_call: TRBJ2-1
clone_size: few
d_call: .
v_call: TRBV20-1
cdr3_nt: TGCAGTGCTAGTTACTATAGCTCCTACAATGAGCAGTTCTTC
cdr3_aa: CSASYYSSYNEQFF

j_call: TRBJ2-1
clone_size: many
d_call: TRBD2
v_call: TRBV28
cdr3_nt: TGTGCCAGCAGCCCCCGGGAGGGCAGCTCCTACAATGAGCAGTTCTTC
cdr3_aa: CASSPREGSSYNEQFF

j_call: TRBJ2-3
clone_size: .
d_call: .
v_call: TRBV5-1
cdr3_nt: TGCGCCAGCAGCTTGAGAGCGGACACAGATACGCAGTATTTT
cdr3_aa: CASSLRADTDTQYF

j_call: TRBJ1-4
clone_size: .
d_call: .
v_call: TRBV7-9
cdr3_nt: TGTGCCAGCAGCTTAGAGCAGGGGCCGAGAGAAAAACTGTTTTTT
cdr3_aa: CASSLEQGPREKLFF

j_call: TRBJ2-3
clone_size: many
d_call: TRBD2
v_call: TRBV7-3
cdr3_nt: TGTGCCAGCAGCTCCTACTCTAGCGGGAGGAGCACAGATACGCAGTATTTT
cdr3_aa: CASSSYSSGRSTDTQYF

j_call: TRBJ2-2
clone_size: .
d_call: TRBD2
v_call: TRBV28
cdr3_nt: TGTGCCAGCAGAGGGACTAGCGGTTACACCGGGGAGCTGTTTTTT
cdr3_aa: CASRGTSGYTGELFF

j_call: TRBJ1-4
clone_size: .
d_call: TRBD1
v_call: TRBV28
cdr3_nt: TGTGCCAGCAGGACGACAGGGGGCGGTGGCGAAAAACTGTTTTTT
cdr3_aa: CASRTTGGGGEKLFF

j_call: TRBJ2-7
clone_size: .
d_call: TRBD1
v_call: TRBV7-9
cdr3_nt: TGTGCCAGCAGTACATGGTTAGGGACAGTATTAAGCGAGCAGTACTTC
cdr3_aa: CASSTWLGTVLSEQYF

j_call: TRBJ2-1
clone_size: .
d_call: .
v_call: TRBV7-3
cdr3_nt: TGTGCCAGCAGCTCGGGACTTCTCAAGAGCTCCTACAATGAGCAGTTCTTC
cdr3_aa: CASSSGLLKSSYNEQFF

j_call: TRBJ1-1
clone_size: .
d_call: .
v_call: TRBV19
cdr3_nt: TGTGCCAGTAGTATAGCCCCGGGGGAGTTCTTGAACACTGAAGCTTTCTTT
cdr3_aa: CASSIAPGEFLNTEAFF

j_call: TRBJ2-5
clone_size: many
d_call: .
v_call: TRBV2
cdr3_nt: TGTGCCAGCAGTGAAGGCTGGGGCGAGACCCAGTACTTC
cdr3_aa: CASSEGWGETQYF

j_call: TRBJ2-2
clone_size: .
d_call: .
v_call: TRBV6-1
cdr3_nt: TGTGCCAGCAGTTGGGGGGCGGGAGCCGGGGAGCTGTTTTTT
cdr3_aa: CASSWGAGAGELFF

j_call: TRBJ2-1
clone_size: few
d_call: .
v_call: TRBV3-1
cdr3_nt: TGTGCCAGCAGCCGCAATGGCAAACTCCAACCCTACAATGAGCAGTTCTTC
cdr3_aa: CASSRNGKLQPYNEQFF

j_call: TRBJ2-7
clone_size: .
d_call: TRBD2
v_call: TRBV7-2
cdr3_nt: TGTGCCAGCAGTTTCCCACGCGGGGGAGCCTACGAGCAGTACTTC
cdr3_aa: CASSFPRGGAYEQYF

j_call: TRBJ2-3
clone_size: .
d_call: TRBD2
v_call: TRBV5-1
cdr3_nt: TGCGCCAGCAGCTTGAATAGCGCGGGAGCAGATACGCAGTATTTT
cdr3_aa: CASSLNSAGADTQYF

j_call: TRBJ2-3
clone_size: few
d_call: .
v_call: TRBV10-1
cdr3_nt: TGCGCCAGCAGTGACCCGGCTAGCACAGATACGCAGTATTTT
cdr3_aa: CASSDPASTDTQYF

j_call: TRBJ2-5
clone_size: .
d_call: .
v_call: TRBV7-3
cdr3_nt: TGTGCCAGCAGCCTAACTAGCCGAGCCGAGACCCAGTACTTC
cdr3_aa: CASSLTSRAETQYF

j_call: TRBJ1-1
clone_size: few
d_call: .
v_call: TRBV11-3
cdr3_nt: TGTGCCAGCAGCGCCGCTATGAGAGGGAACACTGAAGCTTTCTTT
cdr3_aa: CASSAAMRGNTEAFF

j_call: TRBJ2-1
clone_size: .
d_call: .
v_call: TRBV5-1
cdr3_nt: TGCGCCAGCAGCTTGGGAGGTCTGGGAGAGCAGTTCTTC
cdr3_aa: CASSLGGLGEQFF

j_call: TRBJ2-5
clone_size: many
d_call: .
v_call: TRBV12-3/TRBV12-4
cdr3_nt: TGTGCCAGCAGTTTAGTGAGAGCTAACCAAGAGACCCAGTACTTC
cdr3_aa: CASSLVRANQETQYF

j_call: TRBJ1-1
clone_size: many
d_call: .
v_call: TRBV18
cdr3_nt: TGTGCCAGCTCAGCCAACGAGGGCACTGAAGCTTTCTTT
cdr3_aa: CASSANEGTEAFF

j_call: TRBJ2-1
clone_size: many
d_call: .
v_call: TRBV11-2
cdr3_nt: TGTGCCAGCAGCTTAGGTTTGGAGGAACCCTACAATGAGCAGTTCTTC
cdr3_aa: CASSLGLEEPYNEQFF

j_call: TRBJ2-1
clone_size: .
d_call: TRBD1
v_call: TRBV18
cdr3_nt: TGTGCCAGCTCAACCCCGGGACAGTTAAAGTACAATGAGCAGTTCTTC
cdr3_aa: CASSTPGQLKYNEQFF

j_call: TRBJ2-2
clone_size: few
d_call: .
v_call: TRBV28
cdr3_nt: TGTGCCAGCAGACAGGGTGGCACCGGGGAGCTGTTTTTT
cdr3_aa: CASRQGGTGELFF

j_call: TRBJ2-2
clone_size: many
d_call: .
v_call: TRBV2
cdr3_nt: TGTGCCAGCAGTGAAGCTTGGGGGTACGGCGGGGAGCTGTTTTTT
cdr3_aa: CASSEAWGYGGELFF

j_call: TRBJ1-5
clone_size: .
d_call: TRBD1
v_call: TRBV27
cdr3_nt: TGTGCCAGCAGTTTATACGCCAGGGGGAAAGCAAGCAATCAGCCCCAGCATTTT
cdr3_aa: CASSLYARGKASNQPQHF

j_call: TRBJ2-7
clone_size: few
d_call: TRBD2
v_call: TRBV7-4
cdr3_nt: TGTGCCAGCAGCTCTCCCGTTCAGGCGGGAGCCCGCTACGAGCAGTACTTC
cdr3_aa: CASSSPVQAGARYEQYF

j_call: TRBJ2-5
clone_size: .
d_call: .
v_call: TRBV11-1
cdr3_nt: TGTGCCAGCAGCGCCGACGGAGGGCCAGAGACCCAGTACTTC
cdr3_aa: CASSADGGPETQYF

j_call: TRBJ1-2
clone_size: .
d_call: .
v_call: TRBV3-1
cdr3_nt: TGTGCCAGCAGCCATCCAGGTTTGGGAGGCTACACCTTC
cdr3_aa: CASSHPGLGGYTF

j_call: TRBJ2-7
clone_size: .
d_call: TRBD1
v_call: TRBV29-1
cdr3_nt: TGCAGCGCGCAGATGACAGGGGCTTCCTACGAGCAGTACTTC
cdr3_aa: CSAQMTGASYEQYF

j_call: TRBJ2-1
clone_size: many
d_call: TRBD2
v_call: TRBV11-3
cdr3_nt: TGTGCCAGCAGCCTCGCGGGACTAGCGGGACCAGAGCAGTTCTTC
cdr3_aa: CASSLAGLAGPEQFF

j_call: TRBJ1-1
clone_size: few
d_call: .
v_call: TRBV12-3/TRBV12-4
cdr3_nt: TGTGCCAGCAGTGACCTATCGAGGGACACTGAAGCTTTCTTT
cdr3_aa: CASSDLSRDTEAFF

j_call: TRBJ2-5
clone_size: few
d_call: .
v_call: TRBV18
cdr3_nt: TGTGCCAGCTCACCAGGAGTCAGAGGCCAAGAGACCCAGTACTTC
cdr3_aa: CASSPGVRGQETQYF

j_call: TRBJ2-3
clone_size: .
d_call: .
v_call: TRBV14
cdr3_nt: TGTGCCAGCAGCCAAGATCGGGACACAGATACGCAGTATTTT
cdr3_aa: CASSQDRDTDTQYF

j_call: TRBJ1-2
clone_size: .
d_call: .
v_call: TRBV10-3
cdr3_nt: TGTGCCATCAGTGAGAGGACACTAGGCACTAACTATGGCTACACCTTC
cdr3_aa: CAISERTLGTNYGYTF

j_call: TRBJ2-7
clone_size: .
d_call: TRBD1
v_call: TRBV30
cdr3_nt: TGTGCCTGGGATGGACAGGGAGACTACGAGCAGTACTTC
cdr3_aa: CAWDGQGDYEQYF

j_call: TRBJ1-5
clone_size: .
d_call: .
v_call: TRBV27
cdr3_nt: TGTGCCAGCAGGTGCTTGGCGGCGGGTCCCAATCAGCCCCAGCATTTT
cdr3_aa: CASRCLAAGPNQPQHF

j_call: TRBJ1-1
clone_size: few
d_call: TRBD1
v_call: TRBV18
cdr3_nt: TGTGCCAGCTCACCCGACAGGGGTGGCGCTTTCTTT
cdr3_aa: CASSPDRGGAFF

j_call: TRBJ2-3
clone_size: .
d_call: .
v_call: TRBV12-5
cdr3_nt: TGTGCTAGTGGTTTGGGACCCACAGATACGCAGTATTTT
cdr3_aa: CASGLGPTDTQYF

j_call: TRBJ1-2
clone_size: .
d_call: TRBD1
v_call: TRBV6-1
cdr3_nt: TGTGCCAGCAGTACCGGGACAGGGGGCGCTAACTATGGCTACACCTTC
cdr3_aa: CASSTGTGGANYGYTF

j_call: TRBJ2-7
clone_size: .
d_call: TRBD2
v_call: TRBV19
cdr3_nt: TGTGCCAGTAGTGTACTAGCGGGCGAGCAGTACTTC
cdr3_aa: CASSVLAGEQYF

j_call: TRBJ2-1
clone_size: many
d_call: TRBD2
v_call: TRBV7-2
cdr3_nt: TGTGCCAGCAGCTTAGACCTAGCGGGAGGGCCGTATAATGAGCAGTTCTTC
cdr3_aa: CASSLDLAGGPYNEQFF

j_call: TRBJ2-2
clone_size: .
d_call: TRBD1
v_call: TRBV2
cdr3_nt: TGTGCCAGCAGTGAACAACAGGGGGATGGCACCGGGGAGCTGTTTTTT
cdr3_aa: CASSEQQGDGTGELFF

j_call: TRBJ2-7
clone_size: .
d_call: .
v_call: TRBV6-9
cdr3_nt: TGTGCCAGCAGTTACACCCCCGGAGGTGGGAGCGAGCAGTACTTC
cdr3_aa: CASSYTPGGGSEQYF

j_call: TRBJ2-1
clone_size: few
d_call: .
v_call: TRBV12-3/TRBV12-4
cdr3_nt: TGTGCCAGCAGTCCGGGGCCACACAATGAGCAGTTCTTC
cdr3_aa: CASSPGPHNEQFF

j_call: TRBJ2-1
clone_size: many
d_call: TRBD2
v_call: TRBV11-3
cdr3_nt: TGTGCCAGCAGCGCATCTGGGACTACTTACAATGAGCAGTTCTTC
cdr3_aa: CASSASGTTYNEQFF

j_call: TRBJ2-3
clone_size: .
d_call: .
v_call: TRBV9
cdr3_nt: TGTGCCAGCAACCGCGACGGCACAGATACGCAGTATTTT
cdr3_aa: CASNRDGTDTQYF

j_call: TRBJ2-5
clone_size: few
d_call: TRBD2
v_call: TRBV7-3
cdr3_nt: TGTGCCAGCAGCCCACTAGCGGGAGTTGAGACCCAGTACTTC
cdr3_aa: CASSPLAGVETQYF

j_call: TRBJ1-2
clone_size: few
d_call: .
v_call: TRBV7-8
cdr3_nt: TGTGCCAGCAGTCAGACGGACACTAACTATGGCTACACCTTC
cdr3_aa: CASSQTDTNYGYTF

j_call: TRBJ2-1
clone_size: many
d_call: TRBD2
v_call: TRBV20-1
cdr3_nt: TGCAGTGCGCAGATAGCGGGAGGGAATGAGCAGTTCTTC
cdr3_aa: CSAQIAGGNEQFF

j_call: TRBJ2-1
clone_size: many
d_call: TRBD1
v_call: TRBV7-3
cdr3_nt: TGTGCCAGCAGCTTACAACAGGGGGCCTCGAATGAGCAGTTCTTC
cdr3_aa: CASSLQQGASNEQFF

j_call: TRBJ2-7
clone_size: many
d_call: .
v_call: TRBV3-1
cdr3_nt: TGTGCCAGCAGCCAAGGAACTAGATTCTACGAGCAGTACTTC
cdr3_aa: CASSQGTRFYEQYF

j_call: TRBJ1-2
clone_size: many
d_call: .
v_call: TRBV6-1
cdr3_nt: TGTGCCAGCAGTGTGACAGGTTTTCCCTATGGCTACACCTTC
cdr3_aa: CASSVTGFPYGYTF

j_call: TRBJ2-3
clone_size: once
d_call: .
v_call: TRBV7-2
cdr3_nt: TGTGCCAGCAGTTGGCCCCTCTCCGGGTCTAGCACAGATACGCAGTATTTT
cdr3_aa: CASSWPLSGSSTDTQYF

j_call: TRBJ1-1
clone_size: many
d_call: .
v_call: TRBV30
cdr3_nt: TGTGCCTGGAGAAAACAGGGATTAACTGAAGCTTTCTTT
cdr3_aa: CAWRKQGLTEAFF

j_call: TRBJ2-4
clone_size: .
d_call: TRBD1
v_call: TRBV20-1
cdr3_nt: TGCAGTACAACCGGGACAGGAGGGGATCTAGCCAAAAACATTCAGTACTTC
cdr3_aa: CSTTGTGGDLAKNIQYF

j_call: TRBJ2-1
clone_size: once
d_call: TRBD2
v_call: TRBV5-1
cdr3_nt: TGCGCCAGCAGCGGGGGGACTAGCGGTTACAATGAGCGGTTCTTC
cdr3_aa: CASSGGTSGYNERFF

j_call: TRBJ2-5
clone_size: .
d_call: .
v_call: TRBV28
cdr3_nt: TGTGCCAGCGGGACCCAGGACAGCCAAGAGACCCAGTACTTC
cdr3_aa: CASGTQDSQETQYF

j_call: TRBJ2-5
clone_size: .
d_call: .
v_call: TRBV4-2
cdr3_nt: TGTGCCAGCAGCCCCCAAGTTGGTGGTGAGACCCAGTACTTC
cdr3_aa: CASSPQVGGETQYF